This T cell receptor beta chain appears in the sequencing data of a study of blood T cells in healthy people across ages. The CDR3 is 18 residues long. Trimming removed 1 base at V and 2 bases at J, with 15 bases between. In germline, CDR1 is MGHDK, CDR2 SYGVNS. This clonotype was counted only a few times. What it binds is unknown. Study-wide points: Roughly linearly, TCR beta diversity per million T cells fell as age increased.

Isolation per sample recovered at least 6 million PBMCs. Primed by a sample-barcoded 5' primer and a J-beta primer mix, a second PCR proceeded for about 6 to 12 cycles. TCRdb re-called the 5' RACE reads through MiXCR, storing one row per CDR3 protein. The sample has 800,000 or so distinct CDR3 sequences; less than 60% are singletons. This clonotype originated in a man older than 75 in good health. The chain carries TRBV25-1 and TRBJ2-6, with a weak D call TRBD1 (6 bases). The sample taken for sequencing was blood. CDR3 amino acids: CASSESVMGAAGANVLTF. The CDR3 DNA is TGTGCCAGCAGTGAATCTGTTATGGGGGCGGCTGGGGCCAACGTCCTGACTTTC.